Given below is one TCR beta chain in context. This entry is derived from a study of cytomegalovirus exposure and HLA in healthy donors. 13 Jbeta primers and 60 Vbeta primers were used for the PCR. TCRdb keeps only in-frame clones here, not all; method: immunoSEQ multiplex PCR. The top ten hold approximately 5.4% of the sample, which has 150,000 to 200,000 clones, about 83% seen once. The CDR3 runs to 18 residues. Per germline, CDR1 SGDLS and CDR2 YYNGEE. The sample taken for sequencing was PBMCs. The TCR comes from a woman in her 30s in good health and CMV-seropositive. The V and J genes are TRBV9 and TRBJ2-5; 7 positions agree with TRBD2. The J call is uncertain, as TRBJ2-7 better fits the DNA end. CDR3 in DNA: TGTGCCAGCAGCGTAGAAGGGCGTGCATCGGCGGGAGCCCACGAGCAGTACTTC. Protein sequence: CASSVEGRASAGAHEQYF.